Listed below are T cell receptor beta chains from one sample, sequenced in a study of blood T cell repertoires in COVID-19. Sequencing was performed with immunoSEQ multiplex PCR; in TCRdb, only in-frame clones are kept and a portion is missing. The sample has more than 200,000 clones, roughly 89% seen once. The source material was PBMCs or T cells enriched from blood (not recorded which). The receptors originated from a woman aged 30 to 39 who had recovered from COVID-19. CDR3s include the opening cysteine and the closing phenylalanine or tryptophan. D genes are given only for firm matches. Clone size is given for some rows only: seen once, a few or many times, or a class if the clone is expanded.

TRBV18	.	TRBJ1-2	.	CASSPPRGGRYTF	TGTGCCAGCTCACCACCTCGTGGAGGACGCTACACCTTC
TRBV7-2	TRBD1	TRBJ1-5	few	CASSLMDRISQPQHF	TGTGCCAGCAGCTTAATGGACAGGATAAGTCAGCCCCAGCATTTT
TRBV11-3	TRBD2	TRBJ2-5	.	CASSLGGAGVPETQYF	TGTGCCAGCAGCTTAGGGGGCGCGGGAGTACCAGAGACCCAGTACTTC
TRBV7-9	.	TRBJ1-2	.	CASSSLDTYGYTF	TGTGCCAGCAGCTCTTTAGACACCTATGGCTACACCTTC
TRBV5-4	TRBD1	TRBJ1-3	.	CASSPGTGGAPGNTIYF	TGTGCCAGCAGCCCCGGGACAGGGGGCGCCCCTGGAAACACCATATATTTT
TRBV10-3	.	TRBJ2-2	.	CAISEGASRGTNTGELFF	TGTGCCATCAGTGAGGGGGCCAGTCGTGGAACGAACACCGGGGAGCTGTTTTTT
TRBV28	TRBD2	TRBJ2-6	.	CASCFVGSSGSLSGANVLTF	TGTGCCAGCTGCTTCGTAGGTTCTAGCGGGAGCTTATCTGGGGCCAACGTCCTGACTTTC
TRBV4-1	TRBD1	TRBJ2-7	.	CASSQVTSGRGWRALYEQYF	TGCGCCAGCAGCCAAGTAACGTCTGGCAGGGGGTGGCGGGCCCTTTACGAGCAGTACTTC
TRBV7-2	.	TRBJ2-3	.	CASSLGSGLFTDTQYF	TGTGCCAGCAGCTTAGGCTCGGGATTATTCACAGATACGCAGTATTTT
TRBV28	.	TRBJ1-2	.	CASRIAPDYGYTF	TGTGCCAGCAGGATAGCTCCCGACTATGGCTACACCTTC